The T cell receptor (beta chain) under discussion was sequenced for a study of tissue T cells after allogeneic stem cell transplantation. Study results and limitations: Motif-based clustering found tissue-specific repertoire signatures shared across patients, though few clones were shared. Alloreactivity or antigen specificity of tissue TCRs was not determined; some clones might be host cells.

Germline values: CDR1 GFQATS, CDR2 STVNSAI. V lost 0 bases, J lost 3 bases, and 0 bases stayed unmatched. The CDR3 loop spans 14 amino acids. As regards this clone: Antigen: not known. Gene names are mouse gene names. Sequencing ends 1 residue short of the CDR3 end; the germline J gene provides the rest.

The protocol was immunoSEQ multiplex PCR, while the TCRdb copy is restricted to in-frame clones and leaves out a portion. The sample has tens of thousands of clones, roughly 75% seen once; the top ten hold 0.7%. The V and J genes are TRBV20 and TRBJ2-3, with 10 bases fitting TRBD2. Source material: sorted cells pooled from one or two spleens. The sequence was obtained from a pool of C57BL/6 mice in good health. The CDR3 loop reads CGAREGLGAETLYF. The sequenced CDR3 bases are TGTGGTGCTAGGGAGGGACTGGGGGCAGAAACGCTGTAT.